This T cell receptor (beta chain) was identified during a study of cytomegalovirus exposure and HLA in healthy donors. This CDR3 comprises 16 residues. The germline V gene has CDR1 MNHNS and CDR2 SASEGT. V shed 3 bases and J shed 0 bases, with 14 bases lying between them. PCR used 60 Vbeta primers and 13 Jbeta primers. Measured with immunoSEQ multiplex PCR; TCRdb has only the in-frame clones, and not every one. This listing includes approximately 120,000 clones. Sequencing was performed on PBMCs. The receptor comes from a man aged 35 to 55 in good health and CMV-seronegative. The V and J genes are TRBV6-1 and TRBJ2-5; unclear D gene. CDR3 bases: TGTGCCAGCAGTGACTGGGCTCACTCGAACCAAGAGACCCAGTACTTC. This translates into CASSDWAHSNQETQYF.